This T cell receptor (beta chain) was identified during a study of T cell clones after liver transplantation. About the research overall: Without induction therapy, subjects received standard immunosuppression until 12-24 months post-transplant. Study-wide results and limits: A larger donor-reactive than third-party decline suggested partial antigen-specific deletion.

Assay used: immunoSEQ multiplex PCR; TCRdb lists only in-frame clones, some missing. The sample lists approximately 65,000 clones, more than 85% occurring once. As to this clone: Its antigen is unidentified.

This TCR derives from a human patient who received a liver transplant. Part of the T cell pool may stem from the graft donor. The specimen was CD4+ T cells from blood, collected approximately 25 months after liver transplant.

CDR3 DNA sequence: TGTGCCAGCACTCGTACCTCTGGGGCCAACGTCCTGACTTTC. Translated, it gives CASTRTSGANVLTF. V is TRBV6-5 and J is TRBJ2-6; D gene ambiguous. CDR3 length equals 14 residues. From germline, CDR1 is MNHEY and CDR2 SVGAGI. Trimming cost V 7 bases and J 0 bases, with 7 bases left between them.